The 5 T cell receptor beta chains in this list originate from one sample, sequenced in a study of CD8 T cells in Susac syndrome. A quantity of roughly 0.5 to 1 ug RNA underwent reverse transcription using random hexamers. MiXCR was run by TCRdb on the immunoSEQ multiplex PCR reads, yielding one entry per CDR3 protein. Here the sample spans about 300,000 distinct CDR3 sequences, 89% being singletons. Sequenced material: CD8+ T cells from PBMCs. Receptor source: a human donor with multiple sclerosis.

This chain uses TRBV3-1 with TRBJ2-3; D is uncertain. Deletions cut 2 bases from V and 3 bases from J, with 15 bases between. The CDR3 contains 16 residues. Germline lookup yields CDR1 LGHDT and CDR2 YNNKEL (reference sequence). CDR3 sequence (DNA): TGTGCCAGCAGCCAACTACGGGCCAGGAAAACAGATACGCAGTATTTT. It specifies CASSQLRARKTDTQYF.

The chain couples TRBV13 to TRBJ2-1; 7 positions agree with TRBD1. The trim removed 1 base at V and 4 bases at J, leaving 10 bases unmatched. The CDR3 length is 17 residues. The germline gives CDR1 PRHDT, CDR2 FYEKMQ (reference sequence). The CDR3 sequence is CASSLEGANAAYNEQFF. CDR3 coding DNA: TGTGCCAGCAGCTTAGAGGGGGCGAATGCGGCTTACAATGAGCAGTTCTTC.

V and J are TRBV20-1 and TRBJ1-1; 10 bases line up with TRBD1. CDR1 DFQATT and CDR2 SNEGSKA come from the germline V gene (reference sequence). The CDR3 contains 13 residues. V lost 6 bases, J lost 4 bases, and 5 bases stayed unmatched. CDR3 residues: CSAKTGGLTEAFF. DNA of the CDR3: TGCAGTGCAAAGACAGGGGGCCTCACTGAAGCTTTCTTT.

The chain couples TRBV13 to TRBJ1-5; possible D gene TRBD1, 5 bases. CDR1 is PRHDT and CDR2 is FYEKMQ in the germline V gene (reference sequence). V lost 0 bases and J lost 4, with 13 bases in between. The CDR3 loop spans 16 amino acids. The CDR3 nucleotides read TGTGCCAGCAGCTTAGGGAAGGGGTCCTCGAATCAGCCCCAGCATTTT. Translation: CASSLGKGSSNQPQHF.

The rearrangement joins TRBV12-5 to TRBJ2-2; TRBD2 matches at 12 bases. Trimming cost V 6 bases and J 0 bases; bases outside gene matches: 5. Germline assignment: CDR1 LGHNT and CDR2 FRNRAP. The CDR3 extends over 17 amino acids. The DNA for the CDR3 is TGTGCTAGTGGCCCTGGACTAGCGGGGCCGAACACCGGGGAGCTGTTTTTT. This gives the protein CASGPGLAGPNTGELFF.